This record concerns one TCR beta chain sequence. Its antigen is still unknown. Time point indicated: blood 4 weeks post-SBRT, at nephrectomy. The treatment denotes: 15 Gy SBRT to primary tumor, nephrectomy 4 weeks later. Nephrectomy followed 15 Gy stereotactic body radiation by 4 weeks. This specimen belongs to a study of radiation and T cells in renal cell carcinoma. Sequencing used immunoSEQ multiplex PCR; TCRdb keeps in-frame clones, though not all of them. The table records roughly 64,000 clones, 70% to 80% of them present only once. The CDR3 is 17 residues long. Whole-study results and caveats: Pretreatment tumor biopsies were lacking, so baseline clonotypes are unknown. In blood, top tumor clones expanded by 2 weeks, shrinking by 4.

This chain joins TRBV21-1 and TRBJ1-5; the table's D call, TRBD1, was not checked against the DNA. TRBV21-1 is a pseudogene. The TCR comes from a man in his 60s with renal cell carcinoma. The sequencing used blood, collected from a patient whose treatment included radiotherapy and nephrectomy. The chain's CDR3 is CASSKAPDRAPNQPQHF. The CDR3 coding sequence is TGTGCCAGCAGCAAAGCGCCCGACAGGGCCCCGAATCAGCCCCAGCATTTT.